This section outlines one T cell receptor (beta chain) sequence together with its context. These data belong to a study of T cell responses to AZD1222 COVID-19 vaccine. Measured with immunoSEQ multiplex PCR; TCRdb has only the in-frame clones, and not every one. The data contain around 100,000 clones, 80% to 90% of them singletons. The sample consisted of peripheral blood, taken 28 days after the second AZD1222 dose. The sequence was obtained from an adult who received the AZD1222 COVID-19 vaccine.

As DNA, the CDR3 is TGTGCCAGCAGCCAAGATGAGCGGGGAGAGCAGTACTTC. Translated: CASSQDERGEQYF. The chain uses TRBV14 and TRBJ2-7, with 7 bases fitting TRBD2. J gave up 7 bases and V 0 bases, and 3 bases lay outside the gene matches. The germline gives CDR1 SGHDN, CDR2 FVKESK. The CDR3 runs to 13 residues.